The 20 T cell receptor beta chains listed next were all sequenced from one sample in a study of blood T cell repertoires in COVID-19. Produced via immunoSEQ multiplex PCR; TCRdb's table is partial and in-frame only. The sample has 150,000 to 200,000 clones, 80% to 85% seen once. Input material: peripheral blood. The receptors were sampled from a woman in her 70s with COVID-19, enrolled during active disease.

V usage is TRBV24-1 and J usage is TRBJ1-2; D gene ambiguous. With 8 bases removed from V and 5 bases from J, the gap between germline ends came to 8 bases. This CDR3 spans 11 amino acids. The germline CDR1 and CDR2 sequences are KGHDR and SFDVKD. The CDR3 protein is CATTPLYGYTF. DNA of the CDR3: TGTGCCACCACCCCTTTATATGGCTACACCTTC.

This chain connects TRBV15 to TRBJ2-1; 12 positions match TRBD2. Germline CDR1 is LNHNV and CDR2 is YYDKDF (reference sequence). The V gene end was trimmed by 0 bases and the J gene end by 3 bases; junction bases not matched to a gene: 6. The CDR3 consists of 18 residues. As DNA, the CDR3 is TGTGCCACCAGCAGAGAACGGACTAGCGGGGACGTCTACAATGAGCAGTTCTTC. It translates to CATSRERTSGDVYNEQFF.

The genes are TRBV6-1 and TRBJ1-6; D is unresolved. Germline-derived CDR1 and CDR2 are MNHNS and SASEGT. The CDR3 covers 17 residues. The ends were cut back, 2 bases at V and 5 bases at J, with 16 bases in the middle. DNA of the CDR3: TGTGCCAGCAGTGAAAATCGGAGGGCTGTTCATAATTCACCCCTCCACTTT. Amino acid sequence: CASSENRRAVHNSPLHF.

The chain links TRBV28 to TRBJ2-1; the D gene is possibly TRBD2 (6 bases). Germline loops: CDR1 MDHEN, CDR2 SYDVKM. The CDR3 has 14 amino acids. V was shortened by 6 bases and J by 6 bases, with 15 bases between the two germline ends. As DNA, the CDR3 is TGTGCCAGCAGCCTAGCCGGGACTCTCAATGAGCAGTTCTTC. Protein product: CASSLAGTLNEQFF. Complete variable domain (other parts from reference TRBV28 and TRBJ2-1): DVKVTQSSRYLVKRTGEKVFLECVQDMDHENMFWYRQDPGLGLRLIYFSYDVKMKEKGDIPEGYSVSREKKERFSLILESASTNQTSMYLCASSLAGTLNEQFFGPGTRLTVL.

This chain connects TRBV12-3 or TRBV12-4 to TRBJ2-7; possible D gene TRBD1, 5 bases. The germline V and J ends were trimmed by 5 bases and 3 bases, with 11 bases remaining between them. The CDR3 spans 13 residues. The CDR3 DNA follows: TGTGCCAGCAGTCCCGGACACCGCTACGAGCAGTACTTC. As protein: CASSPGHRYEQYF.

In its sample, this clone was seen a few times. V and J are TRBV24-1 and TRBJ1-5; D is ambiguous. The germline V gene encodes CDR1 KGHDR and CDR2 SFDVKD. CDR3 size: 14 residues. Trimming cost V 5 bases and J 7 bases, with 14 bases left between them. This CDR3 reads CATSGDGLNQPQHF. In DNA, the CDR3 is TGTGCCACCAGTGGTGATGGACTAAACCAGCCCCAGCATTTT.

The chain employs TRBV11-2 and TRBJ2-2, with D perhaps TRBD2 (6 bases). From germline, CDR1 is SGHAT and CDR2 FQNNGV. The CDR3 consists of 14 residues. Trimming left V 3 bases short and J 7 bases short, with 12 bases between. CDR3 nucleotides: TGTGCCAGCAGCTTCGAGGGACTCCTCGGGGAGCTGTTTTTT. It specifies CASSFEGLLGELFF. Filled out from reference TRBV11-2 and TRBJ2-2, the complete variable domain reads EAGVAQSPRYKIIEKRQSVAFWCNPISGHATLYWYQQILGQGPKLLIQFQNNGVVDDSQLPKDRFSAERLKGVDSTLKIQPAKLEDSAVYLCASSFEGLLGELFFGEGSRLTVL.

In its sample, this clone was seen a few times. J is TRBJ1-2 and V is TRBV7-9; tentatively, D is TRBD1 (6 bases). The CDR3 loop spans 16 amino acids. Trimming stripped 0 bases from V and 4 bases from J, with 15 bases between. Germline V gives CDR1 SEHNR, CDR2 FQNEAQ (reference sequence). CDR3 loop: CASSLAAGGAFYGYTF. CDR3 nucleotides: TGTGCCAGCAGCTTAGCAGCGGGGGGCGCCTTCTATGGCTACACCTTC.

The CDR3 loop is CASYRGLNGELFF. The DNA for the CDR3 is TGTGCCAGCTATCGGGGGTTGAACGGGGAGCTGTTTTTT. The chain couples TRBV6-5 to TRBJ2-2, with a possible D match to TRBD2 (6 bases). Trimming removed 8 bases at V and 7 bases at J, with 14 bases between. Germline V lookup: CDR1 MNHEY, CDR2 SVGAGI. The CDR3 is made up of 13 amino acids.

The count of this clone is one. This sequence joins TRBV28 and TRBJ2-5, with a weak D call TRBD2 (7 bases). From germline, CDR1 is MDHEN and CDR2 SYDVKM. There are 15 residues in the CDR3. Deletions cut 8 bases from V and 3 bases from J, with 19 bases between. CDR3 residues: CASYEQQGGEETQYF. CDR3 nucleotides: TGTGCCAGCTATGAACAACAGGGAGGGGAAGAGACCCAGTACTTC.

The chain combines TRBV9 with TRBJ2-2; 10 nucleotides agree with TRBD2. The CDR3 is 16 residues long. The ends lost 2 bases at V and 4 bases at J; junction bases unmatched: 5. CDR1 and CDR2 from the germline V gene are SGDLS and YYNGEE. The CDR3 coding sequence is TGTGCCAGCAGCGTCCGAGCGGGGGGGCCCACCGGGGAGCTGTTTTTT. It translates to CASSVRAGGPTGELFF.

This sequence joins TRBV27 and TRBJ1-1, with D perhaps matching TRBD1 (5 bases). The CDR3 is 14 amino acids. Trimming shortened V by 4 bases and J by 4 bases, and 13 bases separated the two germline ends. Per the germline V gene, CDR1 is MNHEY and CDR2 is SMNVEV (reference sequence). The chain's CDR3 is CASSSWAGFTEAFF. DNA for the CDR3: TGTGCCAGCAGTTCATGGGCAGGGTTCACTGAAGCTTTCTTT.

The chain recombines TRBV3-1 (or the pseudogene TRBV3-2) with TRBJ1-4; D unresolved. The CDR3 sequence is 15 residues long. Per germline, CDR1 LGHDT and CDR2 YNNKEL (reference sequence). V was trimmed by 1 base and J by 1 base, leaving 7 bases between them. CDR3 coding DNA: TGTGCCAGCAGCCAAGGGGCTAAAACTAATGAAAAACTGTTTTTT. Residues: CASSQGAKTNEKLFF.

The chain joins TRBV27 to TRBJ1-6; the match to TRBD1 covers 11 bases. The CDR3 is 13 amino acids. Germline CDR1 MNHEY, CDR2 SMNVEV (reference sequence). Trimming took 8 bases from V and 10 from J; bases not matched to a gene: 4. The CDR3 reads CASGQGARSPLHF. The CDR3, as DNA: TGTGCCAGCGGACAGGGGGCGAGGTCACCCCTCCACTTT.

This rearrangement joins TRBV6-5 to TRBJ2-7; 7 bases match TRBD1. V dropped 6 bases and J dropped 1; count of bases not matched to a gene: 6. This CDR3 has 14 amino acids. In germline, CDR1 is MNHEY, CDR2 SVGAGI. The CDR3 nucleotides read TGTGCCAGCAGCCCAGACAGGGTGTCCTACGAGCAGTACGTC. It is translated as CASSPDRVSYEQYV.

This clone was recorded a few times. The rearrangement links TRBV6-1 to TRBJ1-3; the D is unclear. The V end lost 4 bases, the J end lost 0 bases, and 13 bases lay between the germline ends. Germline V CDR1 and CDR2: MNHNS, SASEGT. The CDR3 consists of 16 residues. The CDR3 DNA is TGTGCCAGCAGTGGGGCGACACTGTCCTCTGGAAACACCATATATTTT. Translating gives CASSGATLSSGNTIYF.

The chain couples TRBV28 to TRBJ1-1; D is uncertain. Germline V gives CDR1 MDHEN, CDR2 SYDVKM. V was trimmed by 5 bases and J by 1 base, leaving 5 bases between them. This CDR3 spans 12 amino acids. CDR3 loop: CASSTSNTEAFF. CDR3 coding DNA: TGTGCCAGCAGTACATCGAACACTGAAGCTTTCTTT.

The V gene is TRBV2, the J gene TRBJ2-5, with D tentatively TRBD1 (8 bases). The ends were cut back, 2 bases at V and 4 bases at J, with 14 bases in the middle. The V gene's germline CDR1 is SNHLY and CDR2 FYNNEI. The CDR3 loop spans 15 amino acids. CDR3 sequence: CASSEPGGGGETQYF. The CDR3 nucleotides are TGTGCCAGCAGTGAACCAGGGGGCGGGGGAGAGACCCAGTACTTC.

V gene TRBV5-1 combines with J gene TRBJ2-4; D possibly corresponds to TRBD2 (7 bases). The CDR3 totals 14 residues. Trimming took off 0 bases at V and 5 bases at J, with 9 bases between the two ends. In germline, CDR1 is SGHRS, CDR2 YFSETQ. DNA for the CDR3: TGCGCCAGCAGCTTGGCCGGGGGGCAAAACATTCAGTACTTC. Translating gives CASSLAGGQNIQYF.

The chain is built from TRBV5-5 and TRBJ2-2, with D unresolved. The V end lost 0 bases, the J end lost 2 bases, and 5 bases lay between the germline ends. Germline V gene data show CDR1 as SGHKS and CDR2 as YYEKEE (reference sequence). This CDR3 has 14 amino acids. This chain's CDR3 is CASSLAVNTGELFF. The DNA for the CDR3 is TGTGCCAGCAGCTTGGCGGTAAACACCGGGGAGCTGTTTTTT.